The rows below give T cell receptor beta chains drawn from one sample of a study of cytomegalovirus exposure and HLA in healthy donors. TCRdb keeps only in-frame clones here, not all; method: immunoSEQ multiplex PCR. Of approximately 95,000 clones listed, under 85% are singletons. Material: PBMCs. The receptors shown here come from a man aged 18 to 29 in good health and CMV-seropositive. CDR3s include the opening cysteine and the closing phenylalanine or tryptophan. D genes are given only for firm matches. Rows may omit the clone size; those that give it use once, few, many or a size class.

D gene	V gene	J gene	clone size	CDR3 protein	CDR3 DNA
TRBD1	TRBV19	TRBJ2-5	.	CASSKDRGRRETQYF	TGTGCCAGTAGTAAAGACAGGGGGCGCCGGGAGACCCAGTACTTC
.	TRBV6-6	TRBJ2-4	.	CASSYSTVNIQYF	TGTGCCAGCAGTTACTCGACAGTAAACATTCAGTACTTC
.	TRBV6-1	TRBJ2-7	.	CASSQYEQYF	TGTGCCAGCTCACAGTACGAGCAGTACTTC
.	TRBV5-4	TRBJ1-1	.	CASSQDSPEAFF	TGTGCCAGCAGCCAGGACAGTCCGGAAGCTTTCTTT
.	TRBV6-4	TRBJ1-1	few	CASAQTGNTEAFF	TGTGCCAGCGCTCAAACGGGAAACACTGAAGCTTTCTTT
TRBD1	TRBV7-9	TRBJ1-2	.	CASSPLGQAANYGYTF	TGTGCCAGCAGCCCCCTCGGACAGGCCGCTAACTATGGCTACACCTTC
.	TRBV5-6	TRBJ2-1	few	CASSATHYSYNEQFF	TGTGCCAGCAGTGCAACACACTATTCCTACAATGAGCAGTTCTTC
.	TRBV27	TRBJ2-3	.	CASTFGVTQYF	TGTGCCAGCACCTTCGGGGTGACGCAGTATTTT
.	TRBV6-1	TRBJ2-2	.	CASSSKTGAVGELFF	TGTGCCAGCAGCTCTAAGACGGGTGCGGTCGGGGAGCTGTTTTTT
.	TRBV19	TRBJ1-1	.	CASSIGPEAFF	TGTGCCAGTAGTATTGGCCCTGAAGCTTTCTTT
TRBD1	TRBV30	TRBJ1-3	.	CALQGVVRGNTIYF	TGTGCCCTCCAGGGGGTCGTTAGAGGAAACACCATATATTTT
.	TRBV28	TRBJ1-2	few	CASSLGGDLYGYTF	TGTGCCAGCAGTTTAGGGGGCGACCTCTATGGCTACACCTTC
.	TRBV6-5	TRBJ1-4	.	CASSKGGEKLFF	TGTGCCAGCAGCAAAGGGGGAGAAAAACTGTTTTTT
TRBD2	TRBV29-1	TRBJ2-7	once	CSVEGGTTTSYEQYF	TGCAGCGTTGAAGGCGGGACTACGACCTCCTACGAGCAGTACTTC
.	TRBV6-5	TRBJ1-2	.	CASSYYPGNYGYTF	TGTGCCAGCAGTTACTATCCAGGGAACTATGGCTACACCTTC
.	TRBV5-1	TRBJ1-1	.	CASSYQSEAFF	TGCGCCAGCAGCTATCAGTCTGAAGCTTTCTTT
.	TRBV27	TRBJ1-5	few	CASSGNSNQPQHF	TGTGCCAGCAGTGGCAATAGCAATCAGCCCCAGCATTTT
.	TRBV9	TRBJ2-2	.	CASSVDPVAGELFF	TGTGCCAGCAGCGTAGATCCAGTGGCCGGGGAGCTGTTTTTT
TRBD2	TRBV7-9	TRBJ2-5	.	CASSSGLAGSKTQYF	TGTGCCAGCAGCTCGGGACTAGCGGGGTCAAAGACCCAGTACTTC
.	TRBV5-8	TRBJ2-7	.	CASSSGQMSYEQYF	TGTGCCAGCAGCTCAGGCCAGATGTCCTACGAGCAGTACTTC
.	TRBV10-3	TRBJ1-1	.	CAISVSGPGANTEAFF	TGTGCCATCAGTGTCTCCGGCCCAGGGGCGAACACTGAAGCTTTCTTT
.	TRBV6-1	TRBJ2-1	.	CASSGSRGSYNEQFF	TGTGCCAGCAGTGGTAGTCGAGGGAGCTACAATGAGCAGTTCTTC
TRBD2	TRBV11-3	TRBJ2-2	once	CASSLAAGRSTGELFF	TGTGCCAGCAGCTTAGCAGCGGGGCGGAGCACCGGGGAGCTGTTTTTT
.	TRBV2	TRBJ2-6	.	CASSVGSGRGSGANVLTF	TGTGCCAGCAGTGTGGGGTCGGGCAGGGGATCTGGGGCCAACGTCCTGACTTTC
.	TRBV19	TRBJ2-2	.	CASTAWWSGTGELFF	TGTGCCAGTACCGCTTGGTGGTCGGGCACCGGGGAGCTGTTTTTT
TRBD1	TRBV6-1	TRBJ1-1	few	CASSVDRPLNTEAFF	TGTGCCAGCAGTGTGGACAGGCCCTTGAACACTGAAGCTTTCTTT
.	TRBV5-1	TRBJ2-3	once	CASSLDSDTQYF	TGCGCCAGCAGCTTGGACTCAGATACGCAGTATTTT
TRBD1	TRBV5-4	TRBJ2-7	.	CASSLAQGAHHEQYF	TGTGCCAGCAGCTTGGCGCAGGGGGCGCACCACGAGCAGTACTTC
TRBD1	TRBV5-1	TRBJ2-5	once	CASSLAGQVQETQYF	TGCGCCAGCAGCTTGGCGGGACAGGTTCAAGAGACCCAGTACTTC
TRBD1	TRBV28	TRBJ2-5	.	CASRSLTGGAETQYF	TGTGCCAGCAGATCGTTAACAGGGGGCGCGGAGACCCAGTACTTC
TRBD1	TRBV18	TRBJ2-5	.	CASSPRGQGRETQYF	TGTGCCAGCTCACCACGAGGACAGGGAAGAGAGACCCAGTACTTC
.	TRBV6-5	TRBJ1-2	.	CASGAGEIYGYTF	TGTGCCAGCGGGGCAGGGGAGATCTATGGCTACACCTTC
.	TRBV7-9	TRBJ1-2	.	CASSFSTNYGYTF	TGTGCCAGCAGCTTTTCAACTAACTATGGCTACACCTTC
.	TRBV7-9	TRBJ1-4	.	CASSSQGDREKLFF	TGTGCCAGCAGCTCACAGGGCGATCGTGAAAAACTGTTTTTT
.	TRBV27	TRBJ2-2	.	CASTTRRNTGELFF	TGTGCCAGCACGACTAGGCGGAACACCGGGGAGCTGTTTTTT
.	TRBV9	TRBJ2-5	.	CASSVGGGETQYF	TGTGCCAGCAGCGTAGGAGGGGGAGAGACCCAGTACTTC
.	TRBV18	TRBJ1-1	few	CASSPSRDTEAFF	TGTGCCAGCTCACCAAGCAGGGACACTGAAGCTTTCTTT
.	TRBV7-9	TRBJ2-5	.	CASRGGGETQYF	TGTGCCAGCAGAGGGGGGGGAGAGACCCAGTACTTC
.	TRBV6-5	TRBJ1-4	.	CASSPASGEKLFF	TGTGCCAGCAGTCCCGCAAGCGGTGAAAAACTGTTTTTT
.	TRBV19	TRBJ1-3	.	CASRDFGNTIYF	TGTGCCAGCAGGGATTTCGGAAACACCATATATTTT
.	TRBV6-5	TRBJ2-5	.	CASSRGWQETQYF	TGTGCCAGCAGTCGGGGGTGGCAAGAGACCCAGTACTTC
.	TRBV10-3	TRBJ1-1	.	CAISGIQGNTEAFF	TGTGCCATCAGTGGGATACAGGGCAACACTGAAGCTTTCTTT
.	TRBV28	TRBJ1-1	.	CASRLNTEAFF	TGTGCCAGCAGACTCAACACTGAAGCTTTCTTT
TRBD2	TRBV15	TRBJ2-5	.	CATSRDQRGPQETQYF	TGTGCCACCAGCAGAGACCAGCGGGGGCCCCAAGAGACCCAGTACTTC
.	TRBV5-5	TRBJ1-1	few	CASSRGELGTEAFF	TGTGCCAGCAGCCGGGGTGAGCTGGGGACTGAAGCTTTCTTT
.	TRBV20-1	TRBJ1-1	few	CSTSENTEAFF	TGCAGTACCTCAGAGAACACTGAAGCTTTCTTT
.	TRBV7-9	TRBJ2-7	.	CASSLVQTAYEQYF	TGTGCCAGCAGCTTGGTACAGACAGCCTACGAGCAGTACTTC
TRBD1	TRBV27	TRBJ2-2	.	CASSLTGGGLGNTGELFF	TGTGCCAGCAGCCTGACAGGGGGCGGGCTTGGCAACACCGGGGAGCTGTTTTTT
TRBD2	TRBV6-1	TRBJ2-5	.	CASSEASGRQETQYF	TGTGCCAGCAGTGAAGCTAGCGGGAGGCAAGAGACCCAGTACTTC
.	TRBV2	TRBJ1-2	.	CASSYPGVGNYGYTF	TGTGCCAGCAGTTACCCAGGGGTCGGGAACTATGGCTACACCTTC
.	TRBV27	TRBJ1-1	.	CASSFGGSTEAFF	TGTGCCAGCAGTTTCGGGGGATCCACTGAAGCTTTCTTT
TRBD1	TRBV28	TRBJ2-7	.	CASSLLGQGIYEQYF	TGTGCCAGCAGTTTACTGGGACAGGGGATCTACGAGCAGTACTTC
TRBD1	TRBV7-8	TRBJ1-2	.	CASSPTGNYGYTF	TGTGCCAGCAGCCCGACAGGGAACTATGGCTACACCTTC
.	TRBV19	TRBJ2-2	.	CASSAGLLTGELFF	TGTGCCAGTAGTGCAGGACTTCTCACCGGGGAGCTGTTTTTT